The rows below give T cell receptor beta chains drawn from one sample of a study of shared clonotypes between healthy human individuals. Assay used: immunoSEQ multiplex PCR; TCRdb lists only in-frame clones, some missing. The sample shows about 980,000 clones, about 80% of them seen only once. Sequenced input: memory CD4+ T cells sorted from blood. The receptor set was obtained from a man aged 18 to 29 in good health. The CDR3 runs from the conserved cysteine through the conserved F or W. The order of the fields is J gene, CDR3 length, clone size, V gene, D gene, CDR3 protein, CDR3 DNA. D genes are given only for firm matches. Some rows mark clone size as missing; the rest say once, few, many or name a class of expanded clone.

>TRBJ1-5|11|.|TRBV6-5|.
CATDRNQPQHF
TGTGCCACCGACAGAAATCAGCCCCAGCATTTT
>TRBJ2-7|16|.|TRBV4-2|.
CASSPQGASGSYEQYF
TGTGCCAGCAGCCCTCAGGGGGCTAGCGGCTCCTACGAGCAGTACTTC
>TRBJ1-2|13|.|TRBV5-1|.
CASSWDGNYGYTF
TGCGCCAGCAGCTGGGACGGAAACTATGGCTACACCTTC
>TRBJ1-3|15|.|TRBV7-2|.
CASSRRGISGNTIYF
TGTGCCAGCAGCCGCAGGGGCATCTCTGGAAACACCATATATTTT
>TRBJ1-5|14|once|TRBV7-2|.
CASSLNGQYQPQHF
TGTGCCAGCAGCTTAAACGGGCAGTATCAGCCCCAGCATTTT
>TRBJ2-4|12|.|TRBV30|.
CAWRGGTLFQYF
TGTGCCTGGAGAGGGGGGACCCTATTTCAGTACTTC
>TRBJ2-1|13|few|TRBV27|TRBD2
CASSGLAGNEQFF
TGTGCCAGCAGTGGCCTAGCGGGCAATGAGCAGTTCTTC
>TRBJ2-1|15|.|TRBV5-4|TRBD2
CASSVTSGSYDEQFF
TGTGCCAGCAGCGTGACTAGCGGGAGTTACGATGAGCAGTTCTTC
>TRBJ1-5|15|.|TRBV28|.
CASSFEGIGNQPQHF
TGTGCCAGCAGTTTTGAGGGGATTGGCAATCAGCCCCAGCATTTT
>TRBJ2-7|14|.|TRBV10-3|.
CAISEARGADEQYF
TGTGCCATCAGTGAGGCTCGGGGGGCTGACGAGCAGTACTTC
>TRBJ2-7|15|.|TRBV7-2|TRBD2
CASSLGTSGTYEQYF
TGTGCCAGCAGCTTAGGTACTAGCGGAACCTACGAGCAGTACTTC
>TRBJ2-3|16|.|TRBV5-1|.
CASSFGQSGHTDTQYF
TGCGCCAGCAGCTTCGGCCAAAGCGGGCACACAGATACGCAGTATTTT
>TRBJ2-2|15|.|TRBV6-5|TRBD1
CASHRGLKTTGELFF
TGTGCCAGTCACAGGGGGCTTAAAACGACCGGGGAGCTGTTTTTT
>TRBJ1-5|14|.|TRBV4-3|.
CASSQEVRNQPQHF
TGCGCCAGCAGCCAAGAAGTTCGCAATCAGCCCCAGCATTTT
>TRBJ1-5|15|.|TRBV15|.
CATSRDTATPQPQHF
TGTGCCACCAGCAGAGACACAGCAACTCCTCAGCCCCAGCATTTT
>TRBJ2-7|15|.|TRBV5-6|.
CASSSPRDGFYEQYF
TGTGCCAGCAGCTCCCCCCGGGACGGCTTCTACGAGCAGTACTTC
>TRBJ1-6|15|many|TRBV11-2|.
CASSLEVGRTKPLHF
TGTGCCAGCAGCTTAGAAGTAGGGAGGACCAAGCCCCTCCACTTT
>TRBJ2-1|20|.|TRBV19|TRBD2
CASSISRTSGRIGSYNEQFF
TGTGCCAGTAGTATCAGTAGGACTAGCGGGAGAATCGGGTCCTACAATGAGCAGTTCTTC
>TRBJ2-7|15|few|TRBV6-1|TRBD1
CASRDGQGGFYEQYF
TGTGCCAGCAGAGACGGACAGGGGGGGTTCTACGAGCAGTACTTC
>TRBJ1-1|15|.|TRBV27|TRBD1
CASRPGQGRNTEAFF
TGTGCCAGCCGACCGGGACAGGGGAGGAACACTGAAGCTTTCTTT